The 5 T cell receptor beta chains below come from one sample, sequenced in a study of blood T cell repertoires in COVID-19. Method: immunoSEQ multiplex PCR; TCRdb's copy keeps in-frame clones and lacks some. The sample includes around 150,000 clones, roughly 84% of them seen just once. Sequenced material: PBMCs or T cells enriched from blood (not recorded which). The source of these receptors is a man aged 70-80 years who had been exposed to COVID-19.

The sample holds one count of this clone. The chain has TRBV7-9 and TRBJ2-2; TRBD1 aligns across 8 bases. Germline CDR1 and CDR2: SEHNR and FQNEAQ (reference sequence). The CDR3 contains 15 residues. V was pared by 3 bases and J by 5 bases, with 5 bases of the junction left unmatched. The CDR3 here is CASSFPRGRTGELFF. DNA for the CDR3: TGTGCCAGCAGCTTTCCCAGGGGGCGGACCGGGGAGCTGTTTTTT.

This clone was detected a few times. This rearrangement joins TRBV6-1 to TRBJ2-7, with 7 positions matching TRBD2. This CDR3 is built from 15 residues. The V segment lost 3 bases and the J segment 2 bases; nucleotides outside the gene matches: 7. Germline CDR1 is MNHNS and CDR2 is SASEGT. CDR3 amino acids: CASSDLLGLPYEQYF. CDR3 DNA sequence: TGTGCCAGCAGTGATCTTTTGGGACTACCCTACGAGCAGTACTTC.

Points on this clone: One junction end does not reproduce the germline sequence, and a read error may be involved. The rearrangement uses TRBV7-2 and TRBJ1-1, with D uncertain. This CDR3 is 13 amino acids long. Germline CDR1 and CDR2: SGHTA and FQGNSA. CDR3 region: CAGSSSQNTEAFF. The CDR3 DNA reads as TGTGCCGGCAGCTCCTCACAGAACACTGAAGCTTTCTTT.

For this clone: The junction and the germline gene differ at one end; a read error may be behind it. The chain has TRBV6-2 or TRBV6-3 and TRBJ2-7, with 7 positions matching TRBD2. CDR1 MNHEY and CDR2 SVGEGT come from the germline V gene. The length of the CDR3 is 17 residues. CDR3 nucleotides: TGTGCCAGCAGCTACTCCGGGCGCCCGGGGGGCTCCTACGAGCAGTACTTC. It is translated as CASSYSGRPGGSYEQYF.

The chain recombines TRBV6-5 with TRBJ1-1; TRBD1 matches at 7 bases. The V gene's germline CDR1 is MNHEY and CDR2 SVGAGI. CDR3 length: 14 residues. Trimming at V came to 0 bases and at J to 6 bases, leaving 4 bases not matched to a gene. CDR3 in amino acids: CASSYSGQDPEAFF. The CDR3 region has the DNA TGTGCCAGCAGTTACTCCGGACAGGACCCTGAAGCTTTCTTT.